The clone carrying this T cell receptor (beta chain) is medium-sized (0.01 to 0.1%) within its sample. The record originates from a study of PD-L1 blockade in urothelial cancer. What went into each PCR as a spike was synthetic TCR analog templates. TCRdb's copy holds only in-frame clones and misses some; the assay was immunoSEQ multiplex PCR. The repertoire holds fewer than 45,000 clones, with more than 65% as singletons. The ends lost 4 bases at V and 2 bases at J; junction bases unmatched: 10. Germline V CDR1 and CDR2: SQVTM, ANQGSEA. This CDR3 spans 16 amino acids. The receptor's source is a man aged 65-85 years with urothelial cancer. The rearrangement links TRBV29-1 to TRBJ1-2; 10 bases are a match to TRBD1. Sequences were derived from PBMCs, sampled around atezolizumab (anti-PD-L1) treatment. CDR3: CSVGPGQGLKNYGYTF. DNA for the CDR3: TGCAGCGTTGGCCCGGGACAGGGGTTAAAGAACTATGGCTACACCTTC.